Given below is one T cell receptor beta chain in context. Treatment specified: randomized to nivolumab then ipilimumab (arm A) or the reverse (arm B). PBMC sorting kept live CD3+CD8+ cells without CD19 or CD56. The sample belongs to a study of sequential checkpoint blockade in melanoma. For the study at large: Patients were randomized 1:1 to nivolumab-then-ipilimumab or ipilimumab-then-nivolumab first-line. Both treatment sequences were followed by maintenance nivolumab.

The junction had 11 bases not matched to a gene; V was cut back by 3 bases and J by 2 bases. There are 17 residues in the CDR3. Germline V lookup: CDR1 MNHNS, CDR2 SASEGT. Produced via immunoSEQ multiplex PCR; TCRdb's table is partial and in-frame only. Counted here are about 12,000 clones, about 68% occurring once; the ten biggest clones make up roughly 27%. The clonotype was recovered from a human donor with melanoma. This sequence joins TRBV6-1 and TRBJ1-1, with 8 bases aligning to TRBD1. The sample consisted of CD8+ T cells sorted from blood (inferred from file names), taken from a patient given nivolumab and ipilimumab in sequence. Here the CDR3 reads CASSEWTGKILNTEAFF. CDR3 nucleotides: TGTGCCAGCAGTGAGTGGACAGGGAAGATTTTAAACACTGAAGCTTTCTTT.